This T cell receptor beta chain stems from a study of control samples from healthy donors and cancer patients. TCRdb's table, derived via immunoSEQ multiplex PCR, lists solely in-frame clones and lacks some. The table includes around 20,000 clones, about four fifths detected once. Sequences were obtained from PBMCs. The TCR sequence derives from an older man with head and neck cancer.

The CDR3 loop is CASSPEDQYEQYF. The CDR3, as DNA: TGTGCCAGCTCACCAGAGGATCAATACGAGCAGTACTTC. The chain employs TRBV18 and TRBJ2-7; no firm D call. Germline CDR1 is KGHSH and CDR2 is LQKENI. CDR3 length: 13 amino acids. Trimming took 2 bases from V and 4 from J, leaving 9 bases between them.